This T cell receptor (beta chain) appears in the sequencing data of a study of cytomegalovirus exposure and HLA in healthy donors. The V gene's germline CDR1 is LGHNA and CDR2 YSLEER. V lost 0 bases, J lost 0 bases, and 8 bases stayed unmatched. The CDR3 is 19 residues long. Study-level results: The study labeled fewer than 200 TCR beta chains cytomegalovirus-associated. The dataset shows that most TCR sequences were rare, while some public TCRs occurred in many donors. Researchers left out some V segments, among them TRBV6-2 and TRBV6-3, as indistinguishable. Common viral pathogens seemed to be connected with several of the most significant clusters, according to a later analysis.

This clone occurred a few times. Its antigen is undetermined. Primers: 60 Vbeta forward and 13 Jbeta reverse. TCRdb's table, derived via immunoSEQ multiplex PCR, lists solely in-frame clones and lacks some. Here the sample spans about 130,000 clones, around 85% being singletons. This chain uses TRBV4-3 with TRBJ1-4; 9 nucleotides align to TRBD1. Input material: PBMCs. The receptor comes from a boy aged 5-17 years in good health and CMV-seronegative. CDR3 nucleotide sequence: TGCGCCAGCAGCCAAGAGTGGACAGGGGTATATGCAACTAATGAAAAACTGTTTTTT. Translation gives CASSQEWTGVYATNEKLFF.